What follows are 2 T cell receptor beta chains derived from one specimen sequenced in a study of blood T cell repertoires in COVID-19. The assay was immunoSEQ multiplex PCR, and TCRdb's table has in-frame clones only and misses some. The data contain around 400,000 clones, 70% to 90% of them singletons. The source material was peripheral blood. The receptor source for this set is a woman in her thirties with COVID-19, enrolled during active disease.

This chain connects TRBV5-1 to TRBJ2-3, with D maybe TRBD2 (6 bases). The V end lost 3 bases, the J end lost 0 bases, and 14 bases lay between the germline ends. The germline gives CDR1 SGHRS, CDR2 YFSETQ. The length of the CDR3 is 16 residues. CDR3 coding DNA: TGCGCCAGCAGCTCGGGTGGTAGCGGTAGCACAGATACGCAGTATTTT. As protein: CASSSGGSGSTDTQYF.

The V call is TRBV2, the J call TRBJ1-1, with D maybe TRBD1 (5 bases). V was clipped by 8 bases and J by 5 bases, with 12 bases between them. The CDR3 is made up of 12 amino acids. CDR1 SNHLY and CDR2 FYNNEI come from the germline V gene. CDR3 nucleotide sequence: TGTGCCAGCTTGCAGGGTGGGACTGAAGCTTTCTTT. The encoded protein is CASLQGGTEAFF.